Here is one T cell receptor beta chain with its context. These data belong to a study of shared clonotypes between healthy human individuals. In the study overall: CD4 naive cells filled three plates per donor, CD4 memory three, CD8 naive two and CD8 memory one.

Naive CD8 cells lacked CD45RO and underwent positive selection for CCR7, leaving out terminally differentiated effector memory CD45RA+ cells. Sequencing used immunoSEQ multiplex PCR; TCRdb keeps in-frame clones, though not all of them. The data show about 2 million clones, about 95% seen once. This TCR was sampled from a man younger than 35 in good health. What was sequenced was naive CD8+ T cells sorted from blood.

This CDR3 reads CASSANPGGRGYTF. In nucleotides, the CDR3 is TGTGCCAGCAGCGCAAATCCCGGGGGCCGGGGCTACACCTTC. V and J are TRBV21-1 and TRBJ1-2. TRBV21-1 is a pseudogene locus. This CDR3 has 14 amino acids.